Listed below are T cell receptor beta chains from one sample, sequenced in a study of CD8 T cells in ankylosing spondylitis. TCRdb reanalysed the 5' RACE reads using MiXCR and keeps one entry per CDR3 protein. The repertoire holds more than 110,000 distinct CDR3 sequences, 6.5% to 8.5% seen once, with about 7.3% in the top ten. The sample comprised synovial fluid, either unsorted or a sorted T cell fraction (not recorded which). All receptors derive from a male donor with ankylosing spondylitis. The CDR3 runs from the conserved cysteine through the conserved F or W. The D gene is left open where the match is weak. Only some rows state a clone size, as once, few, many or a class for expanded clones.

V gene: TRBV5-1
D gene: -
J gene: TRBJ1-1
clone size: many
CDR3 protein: CASSFPMNTEAFF
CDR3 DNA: TGCGCCAGCAGCTTCCCCATGAACACTGAAGCTTTCTTT

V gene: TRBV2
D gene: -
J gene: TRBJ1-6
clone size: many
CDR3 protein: CASSEGRISSPLHF
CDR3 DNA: TGTGCCAGCAGTGAAGGCAGGATCAGTTCACCCCTCCACTTT

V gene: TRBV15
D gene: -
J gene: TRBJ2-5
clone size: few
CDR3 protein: CATRRALQETQYF
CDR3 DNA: TGTGCCACCCGTCGGGCTTTACAAGAGACCCAGTACTTC

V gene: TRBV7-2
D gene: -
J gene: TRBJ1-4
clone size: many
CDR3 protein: CASSFYTARGEKLFF
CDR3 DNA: TGTGCCAGCAGCTTCTACACGGCGCGGGGTGAAAAACTGTTTTTT

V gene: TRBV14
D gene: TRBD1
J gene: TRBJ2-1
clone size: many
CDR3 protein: CASSQAPGQGDYNEQFF
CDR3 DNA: TGTGCCAGCAGCCAAGCCCCCGGACAGGGGGATTACAATGAGCAGTTCTTC

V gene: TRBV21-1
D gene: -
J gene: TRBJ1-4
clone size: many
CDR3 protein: CASSKGEGRPAGNEKLFF
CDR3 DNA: TGTGCCAGCAGCAAAGGAGAAGGCAGGCCGGCGGGTAATGAAAAACTGTTTTTT

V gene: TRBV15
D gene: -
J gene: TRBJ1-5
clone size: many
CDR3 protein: CATSRDLNNQPQHF
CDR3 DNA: TGTGCCACCAGCAGAGATCTTAATAATCAGCCCCAGCATTTT

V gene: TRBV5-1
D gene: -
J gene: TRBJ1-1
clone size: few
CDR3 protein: CASGGGRGTEAFF
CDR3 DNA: TGCGCCAGCGGGGGGGGACGGGGCACTGAAGCTTTCTTT

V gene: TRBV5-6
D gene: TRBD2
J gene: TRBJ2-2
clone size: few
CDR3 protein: CASSLVGLEAGELFF
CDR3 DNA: TGTGCCAGCAGCTTAGTGGGACTAGAAGCCGGGGAGCTGTTTTTT

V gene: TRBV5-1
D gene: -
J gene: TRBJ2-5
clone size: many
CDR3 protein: CASSLVASQGETQYF
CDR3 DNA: TGCGCCAGCAGCTTGGTGGCCTCCCAAGGGGAGACCCAGTACTTC

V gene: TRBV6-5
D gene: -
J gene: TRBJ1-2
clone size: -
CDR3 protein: CASSFAGGAGYTF
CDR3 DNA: TGTGCCAGCAGTTTTGCGGGGGGCGCGGGCTACACCTTC

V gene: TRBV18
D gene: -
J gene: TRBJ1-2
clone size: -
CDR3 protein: CASSPRVGYGYTF
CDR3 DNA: TGTGCCAGCTCACCACGGGTGGGCTATGGCTACACCTTC

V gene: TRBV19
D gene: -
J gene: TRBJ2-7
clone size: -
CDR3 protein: CASKGIDSYEQYF
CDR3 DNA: TGTGCCAGTAAAGGGATAGACTCCTACGAGCAGTACTTC

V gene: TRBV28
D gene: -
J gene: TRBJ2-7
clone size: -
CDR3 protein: CASTGGGDYEQYF
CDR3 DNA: TGTGCCAGCACTGGAGGTGGGGACTACGAGCAGTACTTC

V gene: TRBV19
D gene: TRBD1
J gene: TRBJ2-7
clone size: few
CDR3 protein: CASRKQGASYEQYF
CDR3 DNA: TGTGCCAGTAGGAAACAGGGGGCTTCCTACGAGCAGTACTTC

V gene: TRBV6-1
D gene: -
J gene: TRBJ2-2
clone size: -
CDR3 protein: CASRIHLGDNTGELFF
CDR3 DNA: TGTGCCAGCAGGATCCATTTAGGAGATAACACCGGGGAGCTGTTTTTT

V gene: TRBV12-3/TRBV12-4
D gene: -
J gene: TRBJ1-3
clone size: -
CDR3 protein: CASSLYGTPGNTIYF
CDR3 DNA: TGTGCCAGCAGTTTATACGGGACACCCGGAAACACCATATATTTT

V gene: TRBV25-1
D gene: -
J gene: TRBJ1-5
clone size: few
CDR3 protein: CASSESIGKGDQPQHF
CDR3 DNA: TGTGCCAGCAGTGAATCTATAGGGAAAGGCGATCAGCCCCAGCATTTT

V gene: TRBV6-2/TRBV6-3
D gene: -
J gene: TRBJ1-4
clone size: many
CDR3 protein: CASSLRGKLFF
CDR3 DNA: TGTGCCAGCAGCCTGCGCGGAAAACTGTTTTTT

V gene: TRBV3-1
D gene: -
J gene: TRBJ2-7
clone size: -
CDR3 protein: CASSHTIPYEQYF
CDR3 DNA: TGTGCCAGCAGCCATACTATTCCCTACGAGCAGTACTTC

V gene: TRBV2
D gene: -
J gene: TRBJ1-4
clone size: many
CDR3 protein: CASRTDRLNEKLFF
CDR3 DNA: TGTGCCAGCAGGACCGACAGACTTAATGAAAAACTGTTTTTT

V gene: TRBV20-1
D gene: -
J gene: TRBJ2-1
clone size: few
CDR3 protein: CSARVRGGSYNEQFF
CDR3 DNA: TGCAGTGCTAGAGTGCGGGGAGGTTCCTACAATGAGCAGTTCTTC

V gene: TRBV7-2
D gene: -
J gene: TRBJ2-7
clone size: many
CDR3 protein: CASSFSTGYEQYF
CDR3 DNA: TGTGCCAGCAGCTTTTCGACGGGCTACGAGCAGTACTTC

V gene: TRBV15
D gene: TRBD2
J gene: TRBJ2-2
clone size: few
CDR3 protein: CATSRDLTSGSTGELFF
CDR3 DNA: TGTGCCACCAGCAGAGATCTGACTAGCGGGAGCACCGGGGAGCTGTTTTTT

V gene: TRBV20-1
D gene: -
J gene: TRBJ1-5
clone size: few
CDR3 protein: CSARAWQGPLQPQHF
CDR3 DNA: TGCAGTGCTAGAGCTTGGCAGGGCCCCCTTCAGCCCCAGCATTTT

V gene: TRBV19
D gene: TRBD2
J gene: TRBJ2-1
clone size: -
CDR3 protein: CASKRTGGSYNEQFF
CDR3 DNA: TGTGCCAGTAAAAGGACGGGGGGTTCCTACAATGAGCAGTTCTTC

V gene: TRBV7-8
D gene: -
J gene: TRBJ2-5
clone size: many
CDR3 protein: CASSLFGRNQETQYF
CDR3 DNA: TGTGCCAGCAGCTTATTTGGCAGGAACCAAGAGACCCAGTACTTC

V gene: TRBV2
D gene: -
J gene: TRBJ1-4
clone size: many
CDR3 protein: CASSATNEKLFF
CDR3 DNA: TGTGCCAGCAGCGCAACTAATGAAAAACTGTTTTTT

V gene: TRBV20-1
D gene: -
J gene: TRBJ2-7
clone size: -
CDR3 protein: CSARGTAGSYEQYF
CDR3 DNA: TGCAGTGCTAGAGGAACAGCCGGCTCCTACGAGCAGTACTTC

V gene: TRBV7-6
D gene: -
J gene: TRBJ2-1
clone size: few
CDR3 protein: CASSSYQYQVNEQFF
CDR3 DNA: TGTGCCAGCAGCTCTTACCAGTACCAGGTCAATGAGCAGTTCTTC

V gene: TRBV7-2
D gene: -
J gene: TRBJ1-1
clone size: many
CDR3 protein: CASSLTGKWTEAFF
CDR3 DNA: TGTGCCAGCAGTCTAACAGGGAAATGGACTGAAGCTTTCTTT

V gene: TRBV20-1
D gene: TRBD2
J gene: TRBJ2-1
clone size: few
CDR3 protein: CSAGTSGGGYNEQFF
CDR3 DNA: TGCAGTGCAGGGACTAGCGGTGGGGGATACAATGAGCAGTTCTTC

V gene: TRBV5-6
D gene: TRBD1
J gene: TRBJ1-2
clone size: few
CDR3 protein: CASSLGQGAGGYTF
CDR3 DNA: TGTGCCAGCAGCTTGGGACAGGGGGCTGGTGGCTACACCTTC

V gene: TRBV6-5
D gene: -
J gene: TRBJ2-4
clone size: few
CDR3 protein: CASSYTETIAKNIQYF
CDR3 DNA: TGTGCCAGCAGTTACACCGAAACTATAGCCAAAAACATTCAGTACTTC

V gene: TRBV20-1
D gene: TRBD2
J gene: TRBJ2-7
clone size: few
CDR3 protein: CSASWSSGGYEQYF
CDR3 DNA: TGCAGTGCTAGTTGGTCTAGCGGGGGTTACGAGCAGTACTTC

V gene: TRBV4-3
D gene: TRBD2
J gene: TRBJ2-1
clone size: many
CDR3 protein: CASSQGLAGGWNEQFF
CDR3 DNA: TGCGCCAGCAGCCAAGGGCTCGCGGGGGGGTGGAATGAGCAGTTCTTC

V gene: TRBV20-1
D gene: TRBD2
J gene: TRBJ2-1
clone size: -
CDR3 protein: CSARDARLAGFHEQFF
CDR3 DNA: TGCAGTGCTAGAGATGCGCGGCTAGCGGGATTCCATGAGCAGTTCTTC

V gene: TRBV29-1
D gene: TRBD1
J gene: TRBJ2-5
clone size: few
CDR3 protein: CSALGTAQETQYF
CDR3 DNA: TGCAGCGCCCTGGGGACAGCCCAAGAGACCCAGTACTTC

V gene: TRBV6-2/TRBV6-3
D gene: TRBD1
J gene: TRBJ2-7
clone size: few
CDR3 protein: CATLKVAGTGVYEQYF
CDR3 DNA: TGTGCCACCCTCAAAGTGGCCGGGACAGGGGTCTACGAGCAGTACTTC

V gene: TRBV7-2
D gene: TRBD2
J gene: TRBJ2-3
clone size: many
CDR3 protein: CASTQASGGRNTQYF
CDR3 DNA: TGTGCCAGCACCCAAGCTAGCGGAGGGAGAAATACGCAGTATTTT

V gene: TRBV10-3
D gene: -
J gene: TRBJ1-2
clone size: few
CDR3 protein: CAISESREGYTF
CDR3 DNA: TGTGCCATCAGTGAGTCCAGGGAGGGCTACACCTTC

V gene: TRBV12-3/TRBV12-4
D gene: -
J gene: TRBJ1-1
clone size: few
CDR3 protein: CASGGGISLTEAFF
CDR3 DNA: TGTGCCAGCGGGGGGGGGATATCTTTAACTGAAGCTTTCTTT

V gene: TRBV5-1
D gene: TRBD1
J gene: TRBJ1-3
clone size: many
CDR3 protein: CASSFYGQEGNTIYF
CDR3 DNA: TGCGCCAGCAGCTTTTACGGACAGGAAGGAAACACCATATATTTT

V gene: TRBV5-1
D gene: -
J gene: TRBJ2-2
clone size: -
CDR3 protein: CASSFRDGGELFF
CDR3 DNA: TGCGCCAGCAGCTTCAGGGACGGCGGGGAGCTGTTTTTT

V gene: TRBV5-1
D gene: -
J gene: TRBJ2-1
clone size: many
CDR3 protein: CASSPTGGDYNEQFF
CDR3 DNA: TGCGCCAGCAGCCCGACTGGCGGAGACTACAATGAGCAGTTCTTC

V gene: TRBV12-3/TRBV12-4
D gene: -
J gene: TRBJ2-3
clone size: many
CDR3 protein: CASSRRLIAGTDTQYF
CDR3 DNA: TGTGCCAGCAGTCGACGCTTAATAGCGGGCACAGATACGCAGTATTTT

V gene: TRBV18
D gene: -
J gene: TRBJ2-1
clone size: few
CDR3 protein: CASSPTRANEQFF
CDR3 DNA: TGTGCCAGCTCCCCGACCCGGGCCAATGAGCAGTTCTTC

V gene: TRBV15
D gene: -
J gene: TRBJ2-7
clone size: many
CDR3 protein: CATSRVGGSSYEQYF
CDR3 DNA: TGTGCCACCAGCAGAGTCGGTGGGAGCTCCTACGAGCAGTACTTC

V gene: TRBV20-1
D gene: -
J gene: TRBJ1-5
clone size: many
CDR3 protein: CSASFRPNQPQHF
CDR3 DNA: TGCAGTGCTAGTTTTCGGCCGAATCAGCCCCAGCATTTT

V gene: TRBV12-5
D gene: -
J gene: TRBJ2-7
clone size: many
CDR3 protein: CASKTDSSYEQYF
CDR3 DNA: TGTGCTAGCAAAACCGACAGTAGCTACGAGCAGTACTTC

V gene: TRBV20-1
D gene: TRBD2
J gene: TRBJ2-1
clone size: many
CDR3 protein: CSARPASGLDPIYNEQFF
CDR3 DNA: TGCAGTGCTAGGCCCGCTAGCGGACTAGACCCTATCTACAATGAGCAGTTCTTC

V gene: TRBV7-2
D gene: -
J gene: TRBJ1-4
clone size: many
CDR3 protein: CASSLDRSENEKLFF
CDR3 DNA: TGTGCCAGCAGCTTAGACCGGTCTGAGAATGAAAAACTGTTTTTT

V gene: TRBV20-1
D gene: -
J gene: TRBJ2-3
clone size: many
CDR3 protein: CSAEARTDTQYF
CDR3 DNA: TGCAGTGCTGAGGCACGCACAGATACGCAGTATTTT

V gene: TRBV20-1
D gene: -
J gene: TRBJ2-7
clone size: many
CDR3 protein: CSARDVYRVYEQYF
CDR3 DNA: TGCAGTGCTAGAGATGTCTACAGGGTGTACGAGCAGTACTTC

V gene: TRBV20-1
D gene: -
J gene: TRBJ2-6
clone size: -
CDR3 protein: CSARAISGTGVSSGANVLTF
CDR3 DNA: TGCAGTGCTAGAGCAATTTCCGGGACGGGGGTCTCCTCTGGGGCCAACGTCCTGACTTTC

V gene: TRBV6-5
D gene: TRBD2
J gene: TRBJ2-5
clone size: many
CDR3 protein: CASSYQTSGPETQYF
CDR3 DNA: TGTGCCAGCAGTTACCAGACTAGCGGTCCAGAGACCCAGTACTTC

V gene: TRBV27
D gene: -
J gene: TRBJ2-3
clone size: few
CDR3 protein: CASSLWGNTDTQYF
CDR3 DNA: TGTGCCAGCAGTTTGTGGGGCAACACAGATACGCAGTATTTT